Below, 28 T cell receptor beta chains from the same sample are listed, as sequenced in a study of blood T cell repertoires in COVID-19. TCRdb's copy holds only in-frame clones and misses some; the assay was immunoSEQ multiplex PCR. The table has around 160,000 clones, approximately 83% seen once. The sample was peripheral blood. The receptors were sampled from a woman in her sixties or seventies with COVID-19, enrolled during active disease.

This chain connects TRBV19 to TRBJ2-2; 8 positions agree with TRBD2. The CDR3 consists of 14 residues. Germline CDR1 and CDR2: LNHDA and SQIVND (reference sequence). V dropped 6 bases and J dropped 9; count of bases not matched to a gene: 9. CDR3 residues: CASSGGAPVRELFF. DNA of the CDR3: TGTGCCAGTAGCGGGGGGGCCCCGGTCAGGGAGCTGTTTTTT.

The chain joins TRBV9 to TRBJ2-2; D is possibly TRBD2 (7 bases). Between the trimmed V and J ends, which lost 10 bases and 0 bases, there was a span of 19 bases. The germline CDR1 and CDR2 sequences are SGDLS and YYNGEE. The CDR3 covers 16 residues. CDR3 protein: CARGRVGGANTGELFF. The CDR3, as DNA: TGTGCCCGCGGGCGTGTAGGGGGGGCGAACACCGGGGAGCTGTTTTTT.

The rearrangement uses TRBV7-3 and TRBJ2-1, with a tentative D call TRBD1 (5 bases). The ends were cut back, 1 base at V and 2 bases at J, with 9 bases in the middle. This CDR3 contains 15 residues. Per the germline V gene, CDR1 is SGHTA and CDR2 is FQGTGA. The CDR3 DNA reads TGTGCCAGCAGCTTAAATAGGGGTACCTACAATGAGCAGTTCTTC. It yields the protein CASSLNRGTYNEQFF.

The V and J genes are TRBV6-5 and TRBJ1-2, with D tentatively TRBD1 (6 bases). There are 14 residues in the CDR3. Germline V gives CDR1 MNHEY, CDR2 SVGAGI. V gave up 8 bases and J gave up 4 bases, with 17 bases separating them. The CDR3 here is CASYETTGIYGYTF. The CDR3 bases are TGTGCCAGCTATGAGACCACAGGGATCTATGGCTACACCTTC.

DNA for the CDR3: TGTGCCAGCCATCGGGAGCAGGGAGAAGTCGTTGAAAAACTGTTTTTT. Protein: CASHREQGEVVEKLFF. The chain links TRBV28 to TRBJ1-4, with D maybe TRBD1 (5 bases). This CDR3 has 16 residues. Germline V gives CDR1 MDHEN, CDR2 SYDVKM. Trimming took off 8 bases at V and 7 bases at J, with 23 bases between the two ends.

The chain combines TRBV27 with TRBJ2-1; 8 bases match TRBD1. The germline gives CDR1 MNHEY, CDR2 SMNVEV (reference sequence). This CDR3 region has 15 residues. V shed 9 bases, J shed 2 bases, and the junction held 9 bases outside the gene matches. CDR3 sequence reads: CASRPSTGAYNEQFF. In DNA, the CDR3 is TGTGCCAGTCGCCCCTCGACAGGGGCCTACAATGAGCAGTTCTTC.

The CDR3 region has the DNA TGTGCCATCAGACTGTCCGGGTGGGTCGACGAGCAGTACTTC. Its protein is CAIRLSGWVDEQYF. This chain connects TRBV6-5 to TRBJ2-7, with D uncertain. There are 14 residues in the CDR3. Trimming removed 10 bases from V and 5 bases from J, with 21 bases in between. CDR1 MNHEY and CDR2 SVGAGI come from the germline V gene.

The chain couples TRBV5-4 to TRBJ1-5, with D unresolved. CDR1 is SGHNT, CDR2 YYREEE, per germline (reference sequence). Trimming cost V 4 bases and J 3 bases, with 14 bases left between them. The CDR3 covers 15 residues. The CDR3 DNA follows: TGTGCCAGCAGCCTGGCGGGTTTTCCCAATCAGCCCCAGCATTTT. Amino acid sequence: CASSLAGFPNQPQHF.

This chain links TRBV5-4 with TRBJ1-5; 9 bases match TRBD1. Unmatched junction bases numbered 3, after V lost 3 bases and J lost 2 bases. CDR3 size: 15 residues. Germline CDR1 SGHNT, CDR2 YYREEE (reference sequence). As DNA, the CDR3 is TGTGCCAGCAGCTCACAGGGGGCCGGCAATCAGCCCCAGCATTTT. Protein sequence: CASSSQGAGNQPQHF.

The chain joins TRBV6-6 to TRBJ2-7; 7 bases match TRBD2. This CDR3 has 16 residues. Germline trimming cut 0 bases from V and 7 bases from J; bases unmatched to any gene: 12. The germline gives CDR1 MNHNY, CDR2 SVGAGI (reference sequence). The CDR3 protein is CASSYSMAGDPGEQYF. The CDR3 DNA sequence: TGTGCCAGCAGTTACTCGATGGCGGGGGACCCGGGAGAGCAGTACTTC.

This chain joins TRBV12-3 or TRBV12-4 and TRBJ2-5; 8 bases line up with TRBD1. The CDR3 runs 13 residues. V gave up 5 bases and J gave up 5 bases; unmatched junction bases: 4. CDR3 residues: CASSNRGEETQYF. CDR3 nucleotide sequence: TGTGCCAGCAGTAACAGGGGGGAGGAGACCCAGTACTTC.

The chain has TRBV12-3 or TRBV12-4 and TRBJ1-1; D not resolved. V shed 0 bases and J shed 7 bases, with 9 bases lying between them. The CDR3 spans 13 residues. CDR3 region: CASSLAGTNEAFF. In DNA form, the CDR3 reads TGTGCCAGCAGTTTAGCAGGTACTAATGAAGCTTTCTTT.

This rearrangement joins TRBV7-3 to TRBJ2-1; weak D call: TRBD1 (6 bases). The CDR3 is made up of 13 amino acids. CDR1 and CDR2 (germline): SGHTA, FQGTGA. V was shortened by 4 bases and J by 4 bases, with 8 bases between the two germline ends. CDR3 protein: CASSYTGYNEQFF. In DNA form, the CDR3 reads TGTGCCAGCAGCTATACAGGGTACAATGAGCAGTTCTTC.

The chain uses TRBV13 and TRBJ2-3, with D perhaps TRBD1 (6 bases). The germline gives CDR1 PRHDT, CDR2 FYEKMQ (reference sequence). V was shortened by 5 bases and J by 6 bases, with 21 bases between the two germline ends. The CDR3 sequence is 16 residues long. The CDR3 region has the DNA TGTGCCAGCAGCCACCCGCCGCAGGGGAGTTTGGATACGCAGTATTTT. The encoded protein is CASSHPPQGSLDTQYF.

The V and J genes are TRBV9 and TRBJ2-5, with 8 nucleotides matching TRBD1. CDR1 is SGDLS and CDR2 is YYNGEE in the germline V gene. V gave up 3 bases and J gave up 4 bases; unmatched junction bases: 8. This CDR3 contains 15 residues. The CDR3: CASSGNGQGGETQYF. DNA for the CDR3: TGTGCCAGCAGCGGAAATGGACAGGGAGGAGAGACCCAGTACTTC.

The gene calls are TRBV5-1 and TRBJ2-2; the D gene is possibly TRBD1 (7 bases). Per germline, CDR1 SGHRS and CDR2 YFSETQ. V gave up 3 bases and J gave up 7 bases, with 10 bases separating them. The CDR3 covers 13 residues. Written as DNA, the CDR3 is TGCGCCAGCAGCTCAGGGGGGATCGGGGAGCTGTTTTTT. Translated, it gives CASSSGGIGELFF.

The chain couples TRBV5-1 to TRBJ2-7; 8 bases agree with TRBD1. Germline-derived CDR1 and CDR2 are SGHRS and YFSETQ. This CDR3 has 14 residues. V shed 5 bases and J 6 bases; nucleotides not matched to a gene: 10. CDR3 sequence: CASSPTGETGEQYF. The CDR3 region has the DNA TGCGCCAGCAGTCCGACAGGGGAAACGGGCGAGCAGTACTTC.

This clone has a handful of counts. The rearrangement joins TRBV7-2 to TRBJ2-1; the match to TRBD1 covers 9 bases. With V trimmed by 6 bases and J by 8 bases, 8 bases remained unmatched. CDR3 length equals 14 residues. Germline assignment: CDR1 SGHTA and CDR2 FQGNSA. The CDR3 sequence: CASRAGTGFDEQFF. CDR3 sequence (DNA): TGTGCCAGCAGGGCCGGGACAGGGTTCGATGAGCAGTTCTTC.

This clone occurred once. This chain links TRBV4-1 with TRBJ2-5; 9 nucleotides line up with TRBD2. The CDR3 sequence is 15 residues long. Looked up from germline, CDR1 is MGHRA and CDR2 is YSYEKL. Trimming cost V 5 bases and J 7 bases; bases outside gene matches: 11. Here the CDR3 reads CASSKLAGGAGTQYF. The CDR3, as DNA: TGCGCCAGCAGCAAACTAGCGGGCGGGGCTGGGACCCAGTACTTC.

CDR3 protein: CAWSGDRSTSYNEQFF. In nucleotides, the CDR3 is TGTGCCTGGAGTGGAGACAGGTCTACCTCCTACAATGAGCAGTTCTTC. The chain has TRBV30 and TRBJ2-1; tentatively, D is TRBD1 (6 bases). V was shortened by 1 base and J by 0 bases, with 13 bases between the two germline ends. Germline lookup yields CDR1 GTSNPN and CDR2 SVGIG (reference sequence). This CDR3 is built from 16 residues. Together with reference TRBV30 and TRBJ2-1, the CDR3 gives the full variable domain: SQTIHQWPATLVQPVGSPLSLECTVEGTSNPNLYWYRQAAGRGLQLLFYSVGIGQISSEVPQNLSASRPQDRQFILSSKKLLLSDSGFYLCAWSGDRSTSYNEQFFGPGTRLTVL.

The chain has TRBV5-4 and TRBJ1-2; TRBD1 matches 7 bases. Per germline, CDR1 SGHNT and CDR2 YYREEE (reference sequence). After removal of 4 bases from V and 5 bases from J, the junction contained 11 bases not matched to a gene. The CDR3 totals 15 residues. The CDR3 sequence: CASSVNRGTGYGYTF. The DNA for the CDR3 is TGTGCCAGCAGCGTTAACAGGGGAACGGGGTATGGCTACACCTTC.

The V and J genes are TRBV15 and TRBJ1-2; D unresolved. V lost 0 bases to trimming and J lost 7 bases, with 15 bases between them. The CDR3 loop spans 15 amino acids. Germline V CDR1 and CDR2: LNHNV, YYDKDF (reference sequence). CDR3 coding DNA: TGTGCCACCAGCAGAGAACCGGGATGGAGGGCTGGCTACACCTTC. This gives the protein CATSREPGWRAGYTF.

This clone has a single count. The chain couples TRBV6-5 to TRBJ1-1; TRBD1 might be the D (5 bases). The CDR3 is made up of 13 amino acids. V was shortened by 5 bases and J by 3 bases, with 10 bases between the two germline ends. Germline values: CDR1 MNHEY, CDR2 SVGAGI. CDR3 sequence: CASSRQKDTEAFF. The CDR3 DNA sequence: TGTGCCAGCAGTCGACAGAAAGACACTGAAGCTTTCTTT.

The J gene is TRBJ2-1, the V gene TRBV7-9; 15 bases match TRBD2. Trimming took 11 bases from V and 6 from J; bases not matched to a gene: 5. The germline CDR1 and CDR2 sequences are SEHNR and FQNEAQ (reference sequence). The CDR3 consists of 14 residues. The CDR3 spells CAWLGLAGGNEQFF. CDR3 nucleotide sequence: TGTGCCTGGTTGGGACTAGCGGGGGGCAATGAGCAGTTCTTC.

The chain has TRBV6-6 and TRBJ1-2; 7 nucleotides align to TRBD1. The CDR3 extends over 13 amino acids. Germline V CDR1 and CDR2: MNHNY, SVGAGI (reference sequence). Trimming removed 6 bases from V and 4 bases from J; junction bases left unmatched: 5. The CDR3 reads CASSLGGLYGYTF. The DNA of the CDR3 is TGTGCCAGCAGCCTAGGGGGCCTCTATGGCTACACCTTC.

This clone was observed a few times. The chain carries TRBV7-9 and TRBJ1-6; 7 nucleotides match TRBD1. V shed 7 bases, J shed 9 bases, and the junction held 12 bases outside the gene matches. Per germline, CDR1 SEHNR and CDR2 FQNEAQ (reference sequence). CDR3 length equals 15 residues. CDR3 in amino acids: CASTLLPGQLSPLHF. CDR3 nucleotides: TGTGCCAGCACCCTTCTACCGGGACAGCTTTCACCCCTCCACTTT.

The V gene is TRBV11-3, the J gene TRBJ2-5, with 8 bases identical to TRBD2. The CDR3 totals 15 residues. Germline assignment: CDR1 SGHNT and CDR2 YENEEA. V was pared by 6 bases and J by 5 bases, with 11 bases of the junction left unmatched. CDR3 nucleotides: TGTGCCAGCAGTTCCTCCGGGGGGGCGGAGGAGACCCAGTACTTC. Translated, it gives CASSSSGGAEETQYF. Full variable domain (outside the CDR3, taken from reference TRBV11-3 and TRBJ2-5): EAGVVQSPRYKIIEKKQPVAFWCNPISGHNTLYWYLQNLGQGPELLIRYENEEAVDDSQLPKDRFSAERLKGVDSTLKIQPAELGDSAVYLCASSSSGGAEETQYFGPGTRLLVL.

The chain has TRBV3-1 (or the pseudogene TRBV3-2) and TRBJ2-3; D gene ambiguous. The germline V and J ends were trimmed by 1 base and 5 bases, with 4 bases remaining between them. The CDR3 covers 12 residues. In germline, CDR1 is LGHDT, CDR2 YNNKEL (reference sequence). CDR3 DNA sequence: TGTGCCAGCAGCCAAGCTAGAGATACGCAGTATTTT. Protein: CASSQARDTQYF.